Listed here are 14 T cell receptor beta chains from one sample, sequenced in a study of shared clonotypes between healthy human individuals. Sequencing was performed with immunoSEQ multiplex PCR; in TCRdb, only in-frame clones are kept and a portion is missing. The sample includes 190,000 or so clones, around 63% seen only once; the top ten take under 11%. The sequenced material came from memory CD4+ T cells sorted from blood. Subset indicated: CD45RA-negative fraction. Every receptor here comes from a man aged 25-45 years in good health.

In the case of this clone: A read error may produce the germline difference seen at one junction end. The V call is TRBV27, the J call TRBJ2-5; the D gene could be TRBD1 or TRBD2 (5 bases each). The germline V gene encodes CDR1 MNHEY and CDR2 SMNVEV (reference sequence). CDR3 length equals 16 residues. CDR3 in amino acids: CASSWGGRDRQEIQYF. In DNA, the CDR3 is TGTGCCAGCAGTTGGGGTGGCCGGGACCGTCAAGAGATCCAGTACTTC.

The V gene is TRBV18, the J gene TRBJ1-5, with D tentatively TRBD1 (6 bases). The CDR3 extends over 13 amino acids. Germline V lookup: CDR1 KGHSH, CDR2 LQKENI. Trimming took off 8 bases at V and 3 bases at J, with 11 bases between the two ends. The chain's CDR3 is CASGGQYNQPQHF. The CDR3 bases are TGTGCCAGCGGTGGACAGTACAATCAGCCCCAGCATTTT.

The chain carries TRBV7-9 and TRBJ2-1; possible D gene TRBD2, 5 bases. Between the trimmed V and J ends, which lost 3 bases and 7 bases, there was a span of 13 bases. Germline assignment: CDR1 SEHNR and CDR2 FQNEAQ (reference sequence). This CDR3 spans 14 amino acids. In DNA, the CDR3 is TGTGCCAGCAGCTTCAGTAGCGCGTTAAATGAGCAGTTCTTC. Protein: CASSFSSALNEQFF.

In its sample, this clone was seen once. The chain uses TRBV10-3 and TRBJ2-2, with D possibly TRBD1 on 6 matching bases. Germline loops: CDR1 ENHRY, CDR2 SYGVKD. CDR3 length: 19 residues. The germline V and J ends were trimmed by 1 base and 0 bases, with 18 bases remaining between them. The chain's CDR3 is CAISELNRRDKSNTGELFF. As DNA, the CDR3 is TGTGCCATCAGTGAGTTAAACCGCCGGGACAAGTCGAACACCGGGGAGCTGTTTTTT.

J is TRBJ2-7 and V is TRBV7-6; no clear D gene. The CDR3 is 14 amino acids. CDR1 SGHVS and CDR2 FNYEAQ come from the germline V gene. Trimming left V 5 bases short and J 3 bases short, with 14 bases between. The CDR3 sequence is CASSPQAQVYEQYF. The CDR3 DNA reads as TGTGCCAGCAGCCCGCAGGCCCAGGTCTACGAGCAGTACTTC.

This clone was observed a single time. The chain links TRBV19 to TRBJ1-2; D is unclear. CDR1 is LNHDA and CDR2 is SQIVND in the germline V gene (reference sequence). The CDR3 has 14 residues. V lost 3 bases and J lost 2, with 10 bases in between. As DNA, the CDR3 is TGTGCCAGTAGTATGGGCGCCCTAAACTATGGCTACACCTTC. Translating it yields CASSMGALNYGYTF.

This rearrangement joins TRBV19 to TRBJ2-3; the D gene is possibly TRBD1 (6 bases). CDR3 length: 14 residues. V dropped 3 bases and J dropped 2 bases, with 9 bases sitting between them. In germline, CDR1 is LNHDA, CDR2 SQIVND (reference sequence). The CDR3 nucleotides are TGTGCCAGTAGTATGGACAGAATCACAGATACGCAGTATTTT. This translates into CASSMDRITDTQYF. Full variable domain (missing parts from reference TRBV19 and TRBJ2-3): DGGITQSPKYLFRKEGQNVTLSCEQNLNHDAMYWYRQDPGQGLRLIYYSQIVNDFQKGDIAEGYSVSREKKESFPLTVTSAQKNPTAFYLCASSMDRITDTQYFGPGTRLTVL.

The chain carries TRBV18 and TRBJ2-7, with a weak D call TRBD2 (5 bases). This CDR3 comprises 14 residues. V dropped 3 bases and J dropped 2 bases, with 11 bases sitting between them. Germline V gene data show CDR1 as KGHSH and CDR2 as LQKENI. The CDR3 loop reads CASSPGANTYEQYF. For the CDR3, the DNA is TGTGCCAGCTCACCGGGAGCTAATACCTACGAGCAGTACTTC. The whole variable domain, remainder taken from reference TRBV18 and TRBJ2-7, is NAGVMQNPRHLVRRRGQEARLRCSPMKGHSHVYWYRQLPEEGLKFMVYLQKENIIDESGMPKERFSAEFPKEGPSILRIQQVVRGDSAAYFCASSPGANTYEQYFGPGTRLTVT.

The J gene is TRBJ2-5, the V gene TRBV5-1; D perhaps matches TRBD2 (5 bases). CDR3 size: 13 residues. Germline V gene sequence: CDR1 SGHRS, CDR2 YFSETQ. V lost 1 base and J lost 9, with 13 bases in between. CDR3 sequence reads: CASSLLGDDAQYF. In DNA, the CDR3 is TGCGCCAGCAGCTTGTTGGGAGACGACGCCCAGTACTTC.

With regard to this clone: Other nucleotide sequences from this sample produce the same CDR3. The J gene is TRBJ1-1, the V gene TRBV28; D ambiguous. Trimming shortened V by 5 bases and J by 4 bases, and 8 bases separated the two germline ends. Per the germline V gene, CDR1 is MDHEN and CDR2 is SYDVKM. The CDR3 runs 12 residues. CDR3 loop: CASSLPSTEAFF. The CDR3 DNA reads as TGTGCCAGCAGTCTACCGTCCACTGAAGCTTTCTTT.

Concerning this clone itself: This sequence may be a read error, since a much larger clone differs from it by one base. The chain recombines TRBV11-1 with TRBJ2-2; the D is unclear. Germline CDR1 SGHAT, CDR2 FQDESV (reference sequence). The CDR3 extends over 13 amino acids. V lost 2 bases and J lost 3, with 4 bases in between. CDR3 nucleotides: TGTGCCAGCAGCTTAACGGACACCGGGGAGCTGTTTTTT. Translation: CASSLTDTGELFF.

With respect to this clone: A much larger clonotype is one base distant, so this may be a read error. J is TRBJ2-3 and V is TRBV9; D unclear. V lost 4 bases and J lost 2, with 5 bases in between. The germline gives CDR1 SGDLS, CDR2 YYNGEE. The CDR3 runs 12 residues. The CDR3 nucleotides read TGTGCCAGCAGCCCAACCACAGATACGCAGTATTTT. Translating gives CASSPTTDTQYF.

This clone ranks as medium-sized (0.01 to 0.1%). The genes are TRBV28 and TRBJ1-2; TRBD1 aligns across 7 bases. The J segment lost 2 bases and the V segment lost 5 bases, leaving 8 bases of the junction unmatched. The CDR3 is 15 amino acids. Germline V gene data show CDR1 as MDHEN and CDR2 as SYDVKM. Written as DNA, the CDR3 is TGTGCCAGCAGTCGTACTGGGACAGCGAACTATGGCTACACCTTC. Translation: CASSRTGTANYGYTF.

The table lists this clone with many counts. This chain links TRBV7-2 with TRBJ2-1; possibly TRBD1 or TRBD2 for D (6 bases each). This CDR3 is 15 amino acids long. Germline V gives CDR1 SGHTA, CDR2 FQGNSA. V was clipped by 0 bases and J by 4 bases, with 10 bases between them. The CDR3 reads CASSLAAGQYNEQFF. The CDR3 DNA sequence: TGTGCCAGCAGCTTAGCTGCGGGACAATACAATGAGCAGTTCTTC.